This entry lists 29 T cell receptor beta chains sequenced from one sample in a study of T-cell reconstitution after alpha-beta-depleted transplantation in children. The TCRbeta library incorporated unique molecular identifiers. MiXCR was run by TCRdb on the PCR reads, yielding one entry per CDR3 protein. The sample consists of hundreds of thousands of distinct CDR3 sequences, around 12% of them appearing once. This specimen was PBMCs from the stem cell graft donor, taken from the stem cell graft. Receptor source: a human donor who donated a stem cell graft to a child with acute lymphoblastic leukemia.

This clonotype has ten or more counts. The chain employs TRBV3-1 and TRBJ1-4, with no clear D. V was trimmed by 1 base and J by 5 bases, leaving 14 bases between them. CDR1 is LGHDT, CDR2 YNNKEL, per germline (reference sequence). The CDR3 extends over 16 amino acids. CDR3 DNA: TGTGCCAGCAGCCAAGGGACCCCGGAGAGAAATGAAAAACTGTTTTTT. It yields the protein CASSQGTPERNEKLFF.

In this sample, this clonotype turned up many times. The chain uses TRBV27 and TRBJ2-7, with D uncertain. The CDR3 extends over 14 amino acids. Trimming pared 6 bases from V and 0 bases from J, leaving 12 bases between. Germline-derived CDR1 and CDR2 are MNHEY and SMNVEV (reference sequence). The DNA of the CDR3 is TGTGCCAGCAGCCCGCAAGCGAGCTCCTACGAGCAGTACTTC. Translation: CASSPQASSYEQYF.

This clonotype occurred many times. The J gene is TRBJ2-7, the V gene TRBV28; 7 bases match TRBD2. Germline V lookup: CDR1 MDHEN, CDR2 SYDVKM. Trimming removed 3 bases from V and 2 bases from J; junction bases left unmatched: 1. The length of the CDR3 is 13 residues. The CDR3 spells CASSFGGTYEQYF. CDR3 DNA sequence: TGTGCCAGCAGTTTCGGGGGGACCTACGAGCAGTACTTC.

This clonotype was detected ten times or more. The CDR3 loop is CATRTPTGAGYGYTF. Written as DNA, the CDR3 is TGTGCCACCAGGACACCCACAGGGGCAGGGTATGGCTACACCTTC. This chain joins TRBV28 and TRBJ1-2; 7 bases align to TRBD1. From germline, CDR1 is MDHEN and CDR2 SYDVKM. The length of the CDR3 is 15 residues. The ends lost 10 bases at V and 5 bases at J; junction bases unmatched: 16.

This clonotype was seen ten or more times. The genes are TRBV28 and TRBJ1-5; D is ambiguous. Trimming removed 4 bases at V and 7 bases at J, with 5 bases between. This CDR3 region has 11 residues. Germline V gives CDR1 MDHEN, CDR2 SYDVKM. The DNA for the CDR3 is TGTGCCAGCAGTTCACTACAGCCCCAGCATTTT. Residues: CASSSLQPQHF.

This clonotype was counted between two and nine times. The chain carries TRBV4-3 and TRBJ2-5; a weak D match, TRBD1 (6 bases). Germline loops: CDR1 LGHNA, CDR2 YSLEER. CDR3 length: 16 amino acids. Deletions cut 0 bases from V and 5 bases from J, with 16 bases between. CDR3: CASSQDRAGAVETQYF. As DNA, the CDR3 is TGCGCCAGCAGCCAAGACAGGGCAGGGGCCGTCGAGACCCAGTACTTC.

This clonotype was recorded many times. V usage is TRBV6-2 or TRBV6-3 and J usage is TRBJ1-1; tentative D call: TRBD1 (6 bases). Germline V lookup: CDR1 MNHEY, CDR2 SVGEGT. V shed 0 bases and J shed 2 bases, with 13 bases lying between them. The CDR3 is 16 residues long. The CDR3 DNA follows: TGTGCCAGCAGTTACTCGGTTAAGACAGGAAACACTGAAGCTTTCTTT. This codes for CASSYSVKTGNTEAFF.

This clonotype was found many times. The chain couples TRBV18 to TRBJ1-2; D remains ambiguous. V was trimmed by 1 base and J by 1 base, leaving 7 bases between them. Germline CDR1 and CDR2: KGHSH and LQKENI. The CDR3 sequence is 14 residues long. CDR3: CASSPREFNYGYTF. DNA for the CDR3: TGTGCCAGCTCACCACGGGAGTTTAACTATGGCTACACCTTC.

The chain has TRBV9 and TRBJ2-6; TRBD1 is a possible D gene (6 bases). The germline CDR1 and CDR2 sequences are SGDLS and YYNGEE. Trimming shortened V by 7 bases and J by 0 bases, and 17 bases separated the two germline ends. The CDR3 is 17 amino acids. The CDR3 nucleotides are TGTGCCAGCTCAGACAGGCGCACAAGCTCTGGGGCCAACGTCCTGACTTTC. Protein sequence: CASSDRRTSSGANVLTF.

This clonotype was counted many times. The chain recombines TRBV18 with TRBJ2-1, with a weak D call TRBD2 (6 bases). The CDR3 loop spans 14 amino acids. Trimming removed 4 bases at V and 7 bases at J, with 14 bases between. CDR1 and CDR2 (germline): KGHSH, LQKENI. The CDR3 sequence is CASSLYGGVNEQFF. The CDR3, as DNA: TGTGCCAGCTCACTGTACGGGGGAGTTAATGAGCAGTTCTTC.

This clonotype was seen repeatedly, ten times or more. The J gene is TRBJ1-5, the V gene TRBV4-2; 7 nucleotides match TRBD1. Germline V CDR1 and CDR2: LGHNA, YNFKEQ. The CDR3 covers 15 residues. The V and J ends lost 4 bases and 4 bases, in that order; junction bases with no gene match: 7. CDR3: CASSPRQGGNQPQHF. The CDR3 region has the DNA TGTGCCAGCAGCCCTCGACAGGGCGGGAATCAGCCCCAGCATTTT.

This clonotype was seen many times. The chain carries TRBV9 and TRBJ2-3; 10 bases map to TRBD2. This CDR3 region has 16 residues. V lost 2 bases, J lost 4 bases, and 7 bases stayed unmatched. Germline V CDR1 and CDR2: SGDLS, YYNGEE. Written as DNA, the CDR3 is TGTGCCAGCAGCGTGGGAGCGGGGGGGCTCGCAGATACGCAGTATTTT. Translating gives CASSVGAGGLADTQYF.

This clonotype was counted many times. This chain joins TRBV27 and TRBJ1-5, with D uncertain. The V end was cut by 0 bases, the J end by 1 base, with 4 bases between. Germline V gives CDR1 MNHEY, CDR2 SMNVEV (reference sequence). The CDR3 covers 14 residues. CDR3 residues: CASSLSRSNQPQHF. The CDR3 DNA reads TGTGCCAGCAGTTTATCGAGAAGCAATCAGCCCCAGCATTTT.

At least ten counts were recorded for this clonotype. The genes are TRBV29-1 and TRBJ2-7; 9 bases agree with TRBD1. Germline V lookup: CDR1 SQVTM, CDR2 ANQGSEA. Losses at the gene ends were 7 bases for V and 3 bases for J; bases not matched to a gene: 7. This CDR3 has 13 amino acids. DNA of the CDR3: TGCAGCGCCGGGACAGGGACCTTCTACGAGCAGTACTTC. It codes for CSAGTGTFYEQYF.

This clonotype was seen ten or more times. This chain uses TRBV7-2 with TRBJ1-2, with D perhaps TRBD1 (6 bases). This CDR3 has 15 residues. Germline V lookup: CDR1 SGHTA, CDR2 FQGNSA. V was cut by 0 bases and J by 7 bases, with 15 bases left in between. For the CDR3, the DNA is TGTGCCAGCAGCTTAGCACATTCGACAGGATCTGGCTACACCTTC. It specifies CASSLAHSTGSGYTF.

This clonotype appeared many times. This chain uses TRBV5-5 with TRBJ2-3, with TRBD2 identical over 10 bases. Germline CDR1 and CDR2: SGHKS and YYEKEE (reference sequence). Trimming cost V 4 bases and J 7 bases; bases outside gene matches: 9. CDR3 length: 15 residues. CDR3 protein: CASSAGLAVSNTQYF. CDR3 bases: TGTGCCAGCAGCGCCGGACTAGCGGTTAGCAATACGCAGTATTTT.

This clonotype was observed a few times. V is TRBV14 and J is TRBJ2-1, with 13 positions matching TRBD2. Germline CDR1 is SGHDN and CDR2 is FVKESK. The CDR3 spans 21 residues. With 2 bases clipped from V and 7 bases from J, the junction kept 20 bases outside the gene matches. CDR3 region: CASSQLFGTSGMEHWENEQFF. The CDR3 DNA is TGTGCCAGCAGCCAATTATTCGGGACTAGCGGGATGGAACATTGGGAAAATGAGCAGTTCTTC.

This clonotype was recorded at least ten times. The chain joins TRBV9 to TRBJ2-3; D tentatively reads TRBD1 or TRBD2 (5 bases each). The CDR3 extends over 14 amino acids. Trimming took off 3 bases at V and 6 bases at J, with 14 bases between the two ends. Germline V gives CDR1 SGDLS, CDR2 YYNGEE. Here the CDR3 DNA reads TGTGCCAGCAGCGCGGGGCTGACCGGTGATACGCAGTATTTT. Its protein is CASSAGLTGDTQYF.

The CDR3 loop reads CARSPGLAGGGEQFF. In nucleotides, the CDR3 is TGTGCCAGGAGCCCCGGACTAGCGGGAGGAGGTGAGCAGTTCTTC. This sequence joins TRBV5-6 and TRBJ2-1; 14 nucleotides match TRBD2. Germline CDR1 SGHDT, CDR2 YYEEEE. Losses at the gene ends were 8 bases for V and 9 bases for J; bases not matched to a gene: 10. The CDR3 covers 15 residues. The variable domain in full, completed from reference TRBV5-6 and TRBJ2-1, reads DAGVTQSPTHLIKTRGQQVTLRCSPKSGHDTVSWYQQALGQGPQFIFQYYEEEERQRGNFPDRFSGHQFPNYSSELNVNALLLGDSALYLCARSPGLAGGGEQFFGPGTRLTVL.

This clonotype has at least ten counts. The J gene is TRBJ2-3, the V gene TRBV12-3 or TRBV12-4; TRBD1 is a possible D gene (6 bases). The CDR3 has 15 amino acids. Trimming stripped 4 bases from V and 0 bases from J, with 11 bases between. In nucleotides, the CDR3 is TGTGCCAGCAGTTCCGCAGGGGTAAGCACAGATACGCAGTATTTT. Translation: CASSSAGVSTDTQYF.

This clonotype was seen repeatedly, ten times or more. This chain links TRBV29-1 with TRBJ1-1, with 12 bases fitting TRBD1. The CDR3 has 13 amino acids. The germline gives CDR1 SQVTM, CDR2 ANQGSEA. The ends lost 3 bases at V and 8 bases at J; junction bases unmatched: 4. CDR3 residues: CSVEGQGAVEAFF. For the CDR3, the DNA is TGCAGCGTTGAGGGACAGGGGGCGGTCGAAGCTTTCTTT. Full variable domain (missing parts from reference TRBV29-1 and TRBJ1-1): SAVISQKPSRDICQRGTSLTIQCQVDSQVTMMFWYRQQPGQSLTLIATANQGSEATYESGFVIDKFPISRPNLTFSTLTVSNMSPEDSSIYLCSVEGQGAVEAFFGQGTRLTVV.

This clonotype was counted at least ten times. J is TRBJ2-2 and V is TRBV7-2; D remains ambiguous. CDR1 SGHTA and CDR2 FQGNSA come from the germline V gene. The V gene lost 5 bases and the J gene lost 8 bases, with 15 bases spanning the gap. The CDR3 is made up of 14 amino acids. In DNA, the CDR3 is TGTGCCAGCAGCCTACTCCTTGTGGGAGGGGAGCTGTTTTTT. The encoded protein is CASSLLLVGGELFF.

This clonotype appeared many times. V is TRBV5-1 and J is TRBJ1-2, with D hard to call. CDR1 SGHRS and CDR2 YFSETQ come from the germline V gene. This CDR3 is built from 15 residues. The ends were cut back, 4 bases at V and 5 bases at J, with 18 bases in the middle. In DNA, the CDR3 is TGCGCCAGCAGCCCCTCAGTAGCCCGTCTATATGGCTACACCTTC. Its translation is CASSPSVARLYGYTF.

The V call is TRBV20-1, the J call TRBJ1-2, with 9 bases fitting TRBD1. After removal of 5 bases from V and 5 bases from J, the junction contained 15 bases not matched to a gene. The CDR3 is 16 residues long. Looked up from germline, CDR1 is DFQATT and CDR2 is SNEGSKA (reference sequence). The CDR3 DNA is TGCAGTGCTCGCCCGGGACAGGGAGTAATATGGTATGGCTACACCTTC. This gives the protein CSARPGQGVIWYGYTF.

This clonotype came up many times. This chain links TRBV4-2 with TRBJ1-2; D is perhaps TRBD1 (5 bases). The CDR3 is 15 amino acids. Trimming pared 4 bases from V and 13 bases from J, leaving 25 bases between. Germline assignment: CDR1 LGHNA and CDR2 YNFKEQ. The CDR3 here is CASSPPIAGTGPSTF. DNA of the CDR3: TGTGCCAGCAGCCCTCCAATCGCCGGGACGGGCCCAAGCACCTTC.

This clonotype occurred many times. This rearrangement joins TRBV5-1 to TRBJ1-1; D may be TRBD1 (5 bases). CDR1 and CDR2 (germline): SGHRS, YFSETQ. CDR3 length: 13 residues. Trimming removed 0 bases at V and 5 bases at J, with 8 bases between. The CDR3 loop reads CASSLEQETEAFF. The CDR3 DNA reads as TGCGCCAGCAGCTTGGAACAGGAGACTGAAGCTTTCTTT. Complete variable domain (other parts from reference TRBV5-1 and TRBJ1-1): KAGVTQTPRYLIKTRGQQVTLSCSPISGHRSVSWYQQTPGQGLQFLFEYFSETQRNKGNFPGRFSGRQFSNSRSEMNVSTLELGDSALYLCASSLEQETEAFFGQGTRLTVV.

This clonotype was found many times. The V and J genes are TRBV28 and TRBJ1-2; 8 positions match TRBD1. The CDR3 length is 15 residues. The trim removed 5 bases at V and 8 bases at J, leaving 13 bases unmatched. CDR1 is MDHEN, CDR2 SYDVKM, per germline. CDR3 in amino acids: CASSPHFSGTGGYTF. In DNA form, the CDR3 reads TGTGCCAGCAGTCCCCACTTCTCAGGGACAGGCGGCTACACCTTC.

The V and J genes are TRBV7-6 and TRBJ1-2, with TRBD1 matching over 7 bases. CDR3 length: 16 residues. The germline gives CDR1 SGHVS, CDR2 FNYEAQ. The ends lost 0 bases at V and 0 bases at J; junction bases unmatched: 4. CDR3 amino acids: CASSLAGTVSNYGYTF. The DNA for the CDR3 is TGTGCCAGCAGCTTAGCGGGGACAGTTTCTAACTATGGCTACACCTTC.

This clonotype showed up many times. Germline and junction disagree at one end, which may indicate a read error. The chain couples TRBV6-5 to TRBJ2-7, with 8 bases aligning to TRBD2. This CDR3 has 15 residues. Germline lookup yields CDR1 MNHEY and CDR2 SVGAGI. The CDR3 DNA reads TGTGCCAGCAGTGACTCCTGGCGGGGGGCGAGAGAGCAGTACTTC. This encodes CASSDSWRGAREQYF.